This T cell receptor beta chain is from a study of tissue T cells after allogeneic stem cell transplantation. Overall study findings and caveats: Shared clones across patients were few; motif clustering revealed tissue-specific shared signatures.

Repertoires were generated with immunoSEQ multiplex PCR, while TCRdb's copy carries only in-frame clones and drops some. The sample consists of approximately 5,300 clones, roughly 59% of them appearing once. Autopsy tissues spanned esophagus to rectum, liver, skin, and lymphoid organs including spleen. Comment on this clone: The antigen is undetermined.

The CDR3 loop spans 15 amino acids. Germline V gives CDR1 GTSNPN, CDR2 SVGIG (reference sequence). J was trimmed by 6 bases and V by 0 bases; bases with no gene match: 9. This clonotype originated in a male donor older than 55 with lung cancer. The genes are TRBV30 and TRBJ1-2; 8 positions match TRBD1. Sequencing used tissue from the jejunum, obtained at autopsy. The CDR3 is CAWSVLRGPRDGYTF. Written as DNA, the CDR3 is TGTGCCTGGAGTGTCCTCAGGGGGCCGAGGGATGGCTACACCTTC.